This TCR beta chain was identified during a study of synovial regulatory T cells in juvenile arthritis. In the study overall: A few patients were therapy-naive; several received methotrexate alone. General study findings and limits: Blood Treg cells that were inflammation-associated showed lower TCR diversity than other blood Treg cells. Synovial Teff and blood CPL repertoires partially overlapped with iaTreg TCR repertoires, which were largely patient-private.

To note about this clone: Its antigen is undetermined.

This table comes from immunoSEQ multiplex PCR, and its TCRdb copy is limited to in-frame clones, with some not included. Across just under 10,000 clones, the top ten clones capture roughly 0.7% of the sample. The CDR3 consists of 15 residues. No coding sequence is recorded. CDR1 and CDR2 (germline): SGHRS, YFSETQ. Patients had median age around 11 years, range about 2.1-22.9. This sequence originates from a donor younger than 30 with juvenile idiopathic arthritis. This chain uses TRBV5-1 with TRBJ1-5; TCRdb reports TRBD1, a call that lacks DNA to check it against. Sample: Treg cells from blood. This sample's subset: remaining (HLA-DR-negative) circulating blood Treg cells. The CDR3 protein is CASSLEGQGGQPQHF.